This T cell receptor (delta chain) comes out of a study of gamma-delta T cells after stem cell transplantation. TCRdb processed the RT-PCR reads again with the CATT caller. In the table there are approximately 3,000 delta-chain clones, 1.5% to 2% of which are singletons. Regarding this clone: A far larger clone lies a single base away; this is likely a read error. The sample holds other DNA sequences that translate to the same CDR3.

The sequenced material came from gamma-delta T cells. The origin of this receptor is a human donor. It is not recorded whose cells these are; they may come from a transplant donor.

Written as DNA, the CDR3 is TGTGCCTGTGACACCCTACTGGGGGGGCAACCCACCGATAAACTCATCTTT. This codes for CACDTLLGGQPTDKLIF. This sequence joins TRDV2 and TRDJ1; 8 bases align to TRDD3. This CDR3 region has 17 residues. V lost 0 bases, J lost 1 base, and 9 bases stayed unmatched. CDR1 is GEAIGNYY, CDR2 EKD, per germline.